This T cell receptor beta chain originates from a study of blood T cell repertoires in COVID-19. Study summary: From T cells, B-cell-depleted T cells, or PBMCs came the material, which was cDNA or gDNA.

Germline CDR1 MNHEY, CDR2 SVGAGI. The CDR3 consists of 15 residues. V was shortened by 2 bases and J by 11 bases, with 19 bases between the two germline ends. In the original processing: Researchers report that nucleated cell counts were estimated from reference gene primer amplification. The assay was immunoSEQ multiplex PCR, and TCRdb's table has in-frame clones only and misses some. V, J and clone size were drawn from that table, and D and trimming were deduced from the DNA. Of about 210,000 clones detected, 84% appear once; the ten largest clones hold approximately 8.1%. This chain joins TRBV6-5 and TRBJ1-5, with D unclear. Material for sequencing was peripheral blood. The TCR originated in a woman aged 50 to 60 with active or convalescent COVID-19. CDR3 in amino acids: CASSYLPVTRWTQHF. CDR3 sequence (DNA): TGTGCCAGCAGTTACCTTCCAGTTACCAGGTGGACCCAGCATTTT.